This T cell receptor beta chain was observed in a study of T cells in Graves' hyperthyroidism and ophthalmopathy. Study overall: Peripheral blood sampling occurred at initial diagnosis, before any treatment.

Disease duration was under 3 months in the ophthalmopathy patients, who also had a Clinical Activity Score of at least 3 and a NOSPECS grade of at least 4. The sample holds many counts of this clonotype. Its antigen is unidentified. The CDR3 loop spans 13 amino acids. Germline V lookup: CDR1 MNHEY, CDR2 SMNVEV (reference sequence). V lost 3 bases and J 2 bases, leaving 5 bases between the germline ends. Amplified TCR beta CDR3 regions came from RNA transcripts. The TCR CDR3 was amplified in a first-round RT-PCR using the HTBI primer set. TCRdb processed the multiplex PCR reads anew with MiXCR; each CDR3 protein has one entry. This sample has around 300,000 distinct CDR3 sequences, with about an eighth found just once. Study-level points and caveats: Most clonotypes expanded in thyroid above 0.001 were likewise present in blood. A model of 13 V-J pairs discriminated ophthalmopathy from stable hyperthyroidism.

Material: blood. The chain links TRBV27 to TRBJ1-5; D call uncertain. The clonotype originates from a woman aged 40 to 50 with Graves' ophthalmopathy. CDR3: CASSFLGNQPQHF. CDR3 nucleotide sequence: TGTGCCAGCAGTTTCCTCGGCAATCAGCCCCAGCATTTT.